Presented here are 28 T cell receptor beta chains from one specimen sequenced in a study of T cell responses to AZD1222 COVID-19 vaccine. The assay was immunoSEQ multiplex PCR, and TCRdb's table has in-frame clones only and misses some. Of 110,000 to 150,000 clones detected, approximately 85% appear once; the ten largest clones hold less than 9.5%. Sample: peripheral blood, taken on day 0 of AZD1222 vaccination. These receptors were obtained from an adult in good health.

The V call is TRBV7-9, the J call TRBJ2-2; D call uncertain. Per the germline V gene, CDR1 is SEHNR and CDR2 is FQNEAQ (reference sequence). Trimming pared 5 bases from V and 2 bases from J, leaving 12 bases between. The CDR3 runs 15 residues. The DNA of the CDR3 is TGTGCCAGCAGCCCTCGCGCAGTTAACACCGGGGAGCTGTTTTTT. Its protein is CASSPRAVNTGELFF. The full variable domain, in which reference TRBV7-9 and TRBJ2-2 provide the parts outside the CDR3, is DTGVSQNPRHKITKRGQNVTFRCDPISEHNRLYWYRQTLGQGPEFLTYFQNEAQLEKSRLLSDRFSAERPKGSFSTLEIQRTEQGDSAMYLCASSPRAVNTGELFFGEGSRLTVL.

This clone was recorded once. This CDR3 is also generated by other DNA sequences in the sample. The V call is TRBV11-3, the J call TRBJ2-3, with D possibly being TRBD2 (5 bases). Germline CDR1 reads SGHNT; CDR2 reads YENEEA. CDR3 length: 14 amino acids. The ends were cut back, 0 bases at V and 2 bases at J, with 6 bases in the middle. CDR3 nucleotide sequence: TGTGCCAGCAGCTTAGACGGGAACACAGATACGCAGTATTTT. This encodes CASSLDGNTDTQYF.

CDR3 DNA sequence: TGTGCCAGTAGTATAGCAGGGGGCGAAGTTCAGCCCCAGCATTTT. This codes for CASSIAGGEVQPQHF. This sequence joins TRBV19 and TRBJ1-5; 8 positions agree with TRBD1. The V gene end was trimmed by 1 base and the J gene end by 6 bases; junction bases not matched to a gene: 5. Germline values: CDR1 LNHDA, CDR2 SQIVND (reference sequence). The CDR3 runs to 15 residues.

The chain joins TRBV19 to TRBJ2-1; TRBD2 is a possible D gene (6 bases). The CDR3 sequence is 15 residues long. The germline gives CDR1 LNHDA, CDR2 SQIVND (reference sequence). Trimming took off 2 bases at V and 9 bases at J, with 17 bases between the two ends. The CDR3: CASSIKVGRGGEQFF. CDR3 bases: TGTGCCAGTAGTATAAAAGTAGGGCGGGGTGGTGAGCAGTTCTTC.

This clone has a single count. This chain uses TRBV6-5 with TRBJ1-1; D may be TRBD1 (6 bases). Germline assignment: CDR1 MNHEY and CDR2 SVGAGI. Trimming stripped 10 bases from V and 1 base from J, with 13 bases between. The CDR3 loop spans 13 amino acids. CDR3 in DNA: TGTGCCACCCGGGACAATCGGAACACTGAAGCTTTCTTT. Its translation: CATRDNRNTEAFF.

The rearrangement uses TRBV10-3 and TRBJ2-6; 11 bases match TRBD1. This CDR3 comprises 20 residues. V lost 6 bases and J lost 4; bases outside the gene matches: 17. CDR1 ENHRY and CDR2 SYGVKD come from the germline V gene. In nucleotides, the CDR3 is TGTGCCATCAGCAACAATCCGTGGGGACAGGGGGTCTCGGGGGCCAACGTCCTGACTTTC. This gives the protein CAISNNPWGQGVSGANVLTF.

This clone was counted between two and nine times. The V gene is TRBV3-1 (or the pseudogene TRBV3-2), the J gene TRBJ2-7; either TRBD1 or TRBD2 may fit D (6 bases each). The CDR3 is 14 residues long. Germline V lookup: CDR1 LGHDT, CDR2 YNNKEL (reference sequence). The V gene lost 3 bases and the J gene lost 2 bases, with 11 bases spanning the gap. The CDR3 here is CASSQLEGAYEQYF. For the CDR3, the DNA is TGTGCCAGCAGCCAGCTGGAGGGGGCCTACGAGCAGTACTTC.

The chain carries TRBV18 and TRBJ1-5; perhaps TRBD1 as D (6 bases). V lost 2 bases and J lost 7, with 9 bases in between. The CDR3 runs 13 residues. Germline loops: CDR1 KGHSH, CDR2 LQKENI. The CDR3 coding sequence is TGTGCCAGCTCACCAACAGGGAGACAGCCCCAGCATTTT. Protein sequence: CASSPTGRQPQHF.

This chain joins TRBV10-3 and TRBJ1-1; no definite D call. The V end lost 5 bases, the J end lost 5 bases, and 12 bases lay between the germline ends. Per the germline V gene, CDR1 is ENHRY and CDR2 is SYGVKD. The CDR3 is made up of 13 amino acids. The CDR3: CAISTNLVTEAFF. The CDR3 region has the DNA TGTGCCATCAGTACGAACTTGGTTACTGAAGCTTTCTTT.

In this sample, this clone turned up once. The V call is TRBV19, the J call TRBJ2-7, with D possibly being TRBD2 (5 bases). Trimming pared 7 bases from V and 6 bases from J, leaving 22 bases between. The CDR3 has 15 amino acids. The V gene's germline CDR1 is LNHDA and CDR2 SQIVND (reference sequence). The CDR3, as DNA: TGTGCCAGTACCCAAGGCGTGTACGGGGATGGCGAGCAGTACTTC. Its translation is CASTQGVYGDGEQYF.

V usage is TRBV28 and J usage is TRBJ2-2; 10 nucleotides agree with TRBD2. The CDR3 sequence is 18 residues long. V was clipped by 3 bases and J by 0 bases; unmatched bases: 7. Germline V gene data show CDR1 as MDHEN and CDR2 as SYDVKM. The CDR3 loop reads CASSFGLAGAANTGELFF. As DNA, the CDR3 is TGTGCCAGCAGTTTTGGGCTAGCGGGGGCCGCGAACACCGGGGAGCTGTTTTTT.

V is TRBV2 and J is TRBJ1-4, with TRBD1 matching over 9 bases. The CDR3 consists of 15 residues. The germline V gene has CDR1 SNHLY and CDR2 FYNNEI. V shed 6 bases, J shed 2 bases, and the junction held 4 bases outside the gene matches. Here the CDR3 reads CASRDRGTTNEKLFF. In DNA form, the CDR3 reads TGTGCCAGCAGGGACAGGGGCACGACTAATGAAAAACTGTTTTTT.

The rearrangement uses TRBV30 and TRBJ1-1; no definite D call. The length of the CDR3 is 13 residues. Trimming took off 0 bases at V and 4 bases at J, with 9 bases between the two ends. CDR1 GTSNPN and CDR2 SVGIG come from the germline V gene (reference sequence). CDR3 loop: CAWSVDAGTEAFF. The DNA of the CDR3 is TGTGCCTGGAGTGTAGATGCGGGCACTGAAGCTTTCTTT. The whole variable domain, remainder taken from reference TRBV30 and TRBJ1-1, is SQTIHQWPATLVQPVGSPLSLECTVEGTSNPNLYWYRQAAGRGLQLLFYSVGIGQISSEVPQNLSASRPQDRQFILSSKKLLLSDSGFYLCAWSVDAGTEAFFGQGTRLTVV.

The chain combines TRBV28 with TRBJ2-5, with 10 bases lining up with TRBD2. Germline loops: CDR1 MDHEN, CDR2 SYDVKM. The CDR3 covers 17 residues. With 5 bases clipped from V and 0 bases from J, the junction kept 9 bases outside the gene matches. In DNA form, the CDR3 reads TGTGCCAGCAGTCCTATACCGACTAGCGGGTACCAAGAGACCCAGTACTTC. It is translated as CASSPIPTSGYQETQYF.

The chain combines TRBV2 with TRBJ2-1; 11 nucleotides agree with TRBD2. Germline trimming cut 6 bases from V and 16 bases from J; bases unmatched to any gene: 8. Germline CDR1 and CDR2: SNHLY and FYNNEI. CDR3 length: 12 amino acids. The chain's CDR3 is CASRALAGVGFF. The CDR3 region has the DNA TGTGCCAGCAGAGCACTAGCGGGAGTGGGATTCTTC.

V and J are TRBV13 and TRBJ1-1; tentatively, D is TRBD1 (5 bases). The CDR3 has 14 residues. Deletions cut 5 bases from V and 1 base from J, with 11 bases between. Germline-derived CDR1 and CDR2 are PRHDT and FYEKMQ (reference sequence). CDR3 protein: CASSPHTGNTEAFF. CDR3 coding DNA: TGTGCCAGCAGCCCGCATACAGGGAACACTGAAGCTTTCTTT.

This clone was detected only once. The chain has TRBV11-3 and TRBJ2-2; D remains unclear. Germline V lookup: CDR1 SGHNT, CDR2 YENEEA. V lost 0 bases and J lost 6, with 8 bases in between. The CDR3 spans 14 residues. The CDR3 bases are TGTGCCAGCAGCTTAGAGGGCTTGTCCGGGGAGCTGTTTTTT. This sequence encodes CASSLEGLSGELFF.

V gene TRBV7-8 combines with J gene TRBJ2-1, with TRBD2 matching over 7 bases. Trimming removed 1 base from V and 8 bases from J; junction bases left unmatched: 8. The V gene's germline CDR1 is SGHVS and CDR2 FQNEAQ. The CDR3 loop spans 15 amino acids. The CDR3 region has the DNA TGTGCCAGCAGCTTAGTTGGGGGAGGGCCGTATGAGCAGTTCTTC. This sequence encodes CASSLVGGGPYEQFF.

This chain uses TRBV6-5 with TRBJ1-5; D gene unclear. Trimming pared 0 bases from V and 0 bases from J, leaving 6 bases between. Germline V gene lookup returns CDR1 MNHEY and CDR2 SVGAGI. The CDR3 sequence is 15 residues long. CDR3 in amino acids: CASSYSTHSNQPQHF. DNA of the CDR3: TGTGCCAGCAGTTACTCGACCCATAGCAATCAGCCCCAGCATTTT.

This chain links TRBV3-1 (or the pseudogene TRBV3-2) with TRBJ2-3; 12 nucleotides match TRBD2. The V segment lost 3 bases and the J segment 9 bases; nucleotides outside the gene matches: 7. The germline CDR1 and CDR2 sequences are LGHDT and YNNKEL (reference sequence). The CDR3 extends over 15 amino acids. CDR3 in DNA: TGTGCCAGCAGCCATCTAGCGGGAGGGCCGGGGACGCAGTATTTT. This sequence encodes CASSHLAGGPGTQYF.

The chain links TRBV28 to TRBJ1-2; TRBD1 matches 9 bases. The germline V gene has CDR1 MDHEN and CDR2 SYDVKM. There are 17 residues in the CDR3. V shed 3 bases and J 6 bases; nucleotides not matched to a gene: 14. CDR3 amino acids: CASSFRDRVILRNGYTF. The CDR3 region has the DNA TGTGCCAGCAGTTTCCGGGACAGGGTCATTCTTCGGAATGGCTACACCTTC.

V and J are TRBV15 and TRBJ1-4; D is unclear. V lost 0 bases, J lost 7 bases, and 12 bases lay in between. Germline assignment: CDR1 LNHNV and CDR2 YYDKDF (reference sequence). The CDR3 extends over 15 amino acids. The CDR3 DNA reads as TGTGCCACCAGCAGAGATAGGGAGAAGGCTGAAAAACTGTTTTTT. Its translation: CATSRDREKAEKLFF.

The V call is TRBV3-1 (or the pseudogene TRBV3-2), the J call TRBJ2-5; the D is unclear. Deletions cut 1 base from V and 0 bases from J, with 3 bases between. This CDR3 spans 13 amino acids. CDR1 and CDR2 (germline): LGHDT, YNNKEL (reference sequence). CDR3 in DNA: TGTGCCAGCAGCCAAGTTCACCAAGAGACCCAGTACTTC. This encodes CASSQVHQETQYF.

V gene TRBV9 combines with J gene TRBJ1-6; D unclear. Germline CDR1 SGDLS, CDR2 YYNGEE. V lost 0 bases and J 8 bases, leaving 12 bases between the germline ends. The CDR3 totals 15 residues. The CDR3 DNA reads as TGTGCCAGCAGCGTAGACGGGGTTAGGGATTCACCCCTCCACTTT. Protein: CASSVDGVRDSPLHF.

J is TRBJ2-3 and V is TRBV15; TRBD2 matches 7 bases. CDR1 and CDR2 from the germline V gene are LNHNV and YYDKDF (reference sequence). The CDR3 spans 14 residues. J lost 3 bases, V lost 4 bases, and 4 bases had no gene match. The CDR3 reads CATSIMGGTDTQYF. CDR3 bases: TGTGCCACCAGCATAATGGGAGGGACAGATACGCAGTATTTT.

The chain employs TRBV11-2 and TRBJ1-4; D is unresolved. V lost 1 base, J lost 10 bases, and 10 bases lay in between. Looked up from germline, CDR1 is SGHAT and CDR2 is FQNNGV. The length of the CDR3 is 13 residues. CDR3 DNA: TGTGCCAGCAGCTTAGTGGGTCAGACAAAACTGTTTTTT. The encoded protein is CASSLVGQTKLFF.

This chain joins TRBV19 and TRBJ1-2, with D unresolved. The germline V gene encodes CDR1 LNHDA and CDR2 SQIVND (reference sequence). This CDR3 has 12 residues. V lost 8 bases, J lost 0 bases, and 7 bases lay in between. CDR3 sequence: CASSGANYGYTF. The CDR3 DNA reads as TGTGCCAGTTCTGGAGCTAACTATGGCTACACCTTC.

This clone was found many times. The rearrangement joins TRBV4-2 to TRBJ2-5; the match to TRBD2 covers 9 bases. This CDR3 spans 15 amino acids. V gave up 0 bases and J gave up 1 base; unmatched junction bases: 0. Germline CDR1 reads LGHNA; CDR2 reads YNFKEQ. CDR3 DNA: TGTGCCAGCAGCCAAGAGCGGGGGGGCCAAGAGACCCAGTACTTC. This encodes CASSQERGGQETQYF.